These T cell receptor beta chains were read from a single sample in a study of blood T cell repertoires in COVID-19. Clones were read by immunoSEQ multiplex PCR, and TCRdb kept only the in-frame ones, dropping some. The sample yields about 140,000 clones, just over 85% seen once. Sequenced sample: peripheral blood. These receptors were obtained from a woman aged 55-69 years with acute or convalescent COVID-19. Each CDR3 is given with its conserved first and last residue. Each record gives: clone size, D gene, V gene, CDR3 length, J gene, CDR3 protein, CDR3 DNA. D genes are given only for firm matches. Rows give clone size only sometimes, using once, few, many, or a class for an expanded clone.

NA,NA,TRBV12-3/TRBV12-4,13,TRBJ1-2,CASSLFSRGGYTF,TGTGCCAGCAGTTTATTCTCCCGGGGTGGCTACACCTTC
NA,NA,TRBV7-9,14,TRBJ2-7,CASSLPIQGYEQYF,TGTGCCAGCAGCCTGCCCATACAGGGTTACGAGCAGTACTTC
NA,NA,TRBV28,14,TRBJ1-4,CASSFAVMSEKLFF,TGTGCCAGCAGTTTTGCCGTGATGAGTGAAAAACTGTTTTTT
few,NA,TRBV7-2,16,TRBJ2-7,CASSPGQGPISYEQYF,TGTGCCAGCAGCCCCGGCCAGGGGCCCATCTCCTACGAGCAGTACTTC
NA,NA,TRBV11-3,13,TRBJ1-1,CASSFGVGTEAFF,TGTGCCAGCAGTTTCGGGGTGGGCACTGAAGCTTTCTTT
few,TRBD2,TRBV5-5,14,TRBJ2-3,CASSRTSGPDTQYF,TGTGCCAGCAGCCGGACTAGCGGACCAGATACGCAGTATTTT
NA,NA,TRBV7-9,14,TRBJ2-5,CASSSNTGQETQYF,TGTGCCAGCAGCTCAAACACAGGGCAAGAGACCCAGTACTTC
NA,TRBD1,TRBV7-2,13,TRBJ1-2,CASSAGQGYGYTF,TGTGCCAGCAGCGCCGGACAGGGCTATGGCTACACCTTC
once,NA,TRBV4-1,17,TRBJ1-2,CASSQDYGGGAGSGYTF,TGCGCCAGCAGCCAAGATTACGGGGGGGGCGCGGGGTCGGGCTACACCTTC
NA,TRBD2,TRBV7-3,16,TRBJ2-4,CASSPNLAGGPSIQYF,TGTGCCAGCAGCCCTAACCTAGCGGGGGGGCCCAGCATTCAGTACTTC
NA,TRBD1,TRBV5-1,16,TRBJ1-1,CASSPGTGGLNTEAFF,TGCGCCAGCAGCCCCGGGACAGGGGGATTGAACACTGAAGCTTTCTTT
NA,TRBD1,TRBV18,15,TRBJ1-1,CASSPGTGTNTEAFF,TGTGCCAGCTCGCCCGGGACAGGAACGAACACTGAAGCTTTCTTT
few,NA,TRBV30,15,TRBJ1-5,CAWSVGSGIDQPQHF,TGTGCCTGGAGTGTAGGGTCAGGGATTGATCAGCCCCAGCATTTT
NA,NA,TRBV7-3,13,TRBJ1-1,CASSASGHLEAFF,TGTGCCAGCAGCGCATCGGGACACCTTGAAGCTTTCTTT
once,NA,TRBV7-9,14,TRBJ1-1,CASSSTGRYTEAFF,TGTGCCAGCAGCTCCACAGGGAGATACACTGAAGCTTTCTTT
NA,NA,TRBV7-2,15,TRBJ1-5,CASSIDNSQIQPQHF,TGTGCCAGCAGCATCGATAATAGCCAAATTCAGCCCCAGCATTTT
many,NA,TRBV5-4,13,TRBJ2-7,CASSLSSSYEQYF,TGTGCCAGCAGCTTGTCTAGCTCCTACGAGCAGTACTTC
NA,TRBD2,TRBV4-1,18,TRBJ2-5,CASSQGLIRGGLRETQYF,TGCGCCAGCAGCCAAGGGCTAATACGGGGGGGCCTACGGGAGACCCAGTACTTC
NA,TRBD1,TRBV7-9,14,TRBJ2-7,CASRGGQEAYEQYF,TGTGCCAGCAGGGGGGGACAGGAGGCCTACGAGCAGTACTTC
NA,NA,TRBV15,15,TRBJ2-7,CATSRDRAGTYEQYF,TGTGCCACCAGCAGAGATCGGGCGGGAACCTACGAGCAGTACTTC
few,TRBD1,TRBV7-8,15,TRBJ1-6,CASRPNRGGNSPLHF,TGTGCCAGCAGGCCTAACAGGGGGGGTAATTCACCCCTCCACTTT
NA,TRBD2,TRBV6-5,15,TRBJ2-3,CASSRSGGQLDTQYF,TGTGCCAGCAGCCGAAGCGGGGGGCAACTAGATACGCAGTATTTT
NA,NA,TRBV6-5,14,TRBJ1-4,CASRPQARNEKLFF,TGTGCCAGCAGGCCTCAGGCGCGAAATGAAAAACTGTTTTTT
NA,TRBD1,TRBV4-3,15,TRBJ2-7,CASSQDRQGVYEQYF,TGCGCCAGCAGCCAAGATCGTCAGGGGGTCTACGAGCAGTACTTC
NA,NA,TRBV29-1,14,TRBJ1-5,CSVELGNSNQPQHF,TGCAGCGTTGAACTCGGGAATAGCAATCAGCCCCAGCATTTT
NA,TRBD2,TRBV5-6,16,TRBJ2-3,CASSFLTAGGGDTQYF,TGTGCCAGCAGCTTCCTCACAGCGGGGGGAGGGGATACGCAGTATTTT
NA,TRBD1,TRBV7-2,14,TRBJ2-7,CASSFLTGGNEQYF,TGTGCCAGCAGCTTCTTAACAGGGGGCAACGAGCAGTACTTC
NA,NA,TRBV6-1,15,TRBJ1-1,CASSEFASGNTEAFF,TGTGCCAGCAGTGAATTTGCTAGCGGGAACACTGAAGCTTTCTTT
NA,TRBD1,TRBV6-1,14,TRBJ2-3,CASSLDRAGDTQYF,TGTGCCAGCAGTCTGGACAGGGCGGGGGATACGCAGTATTTT
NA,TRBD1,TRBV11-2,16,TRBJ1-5,CASSQSIGTGPQPQHF,TGTGCCAGCAGCCAGAGTATAGGGACAGGGCCTCAGCCCCAGCATTTT
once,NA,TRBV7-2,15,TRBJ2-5,CASSFNPQGQETQYF,TGTGCCAGCAGCTTTAATCCCCAGGGACAAGAGACCCAGTACTTC
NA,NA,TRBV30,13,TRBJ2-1,CACSGLAYNEQFF,TGTGCCTGCTCAGGGTTGGCCTACAATGAGCAGTTCTTC
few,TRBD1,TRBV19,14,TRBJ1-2,CASNPDRDGYGYTF,TGTGCCAGTAACCCGGACAGGGATGGATATGGCTACACCTTC
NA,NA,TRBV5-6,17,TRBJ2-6,CASSLIVGPSGANVLTF,TGTGCCAGCAGCTTAATCGTGGGGCCCTCTGGGGCCAACGTCCTGACTTTC
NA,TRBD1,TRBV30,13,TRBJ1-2,CAYWDRVNDGYTF,TGTGCCTATTGGGACAGGGTAAATGATGGCTACACCTTC
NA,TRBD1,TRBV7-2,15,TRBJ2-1,CASSLDRDGGNEQFF,TGTGCCAGCAGCCTCGACAGGGATGGGGGAAATGAGCAGTTCTTC
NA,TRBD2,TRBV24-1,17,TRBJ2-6,CATSPSGGLSGANVLTF,TGTGCCACCAGTCCGAGCGGGGGGCTCTCTGGGGCCAACGTCCTGACTTTC
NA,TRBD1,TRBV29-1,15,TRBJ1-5,CSVSEGAGATQPQHF,TGCAGCGTTTCGGAGGGGGCAGGGGCAACTCAGCCCCAGCATTTT
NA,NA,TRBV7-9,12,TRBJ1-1,CASSPDTGEAFF,TGTGCCAGCAGCCCGGATACAGGTGAAGCTTTCTTT
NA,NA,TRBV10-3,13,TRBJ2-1,CAISENRDNEQFF,TGTGCCATCAGTGAGAACAGGGACAATGAGCAGTTCTTC
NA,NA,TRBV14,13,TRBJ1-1,CASSAGGFLGAFF,TGTGCCAGCAGCGCCGGGGGTTTTCTCGGAGCTTTCTTT
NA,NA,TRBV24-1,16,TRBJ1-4,CATSDPDRATNEKLFF,TGTGCCACCAGTGACCCCGACAGAGCAACTAATGAAAAACTGTTTTTT
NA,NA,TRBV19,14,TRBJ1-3,CASFTGSSGNTIYF,TGTGCCAGTTTTACAGGAAGCTCTGGAAACACCATATATTTT
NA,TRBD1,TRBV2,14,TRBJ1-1,CASRVQGAQTEAFF,TGTGCCAGCAGGGTACAGGGGGCGCAGACTGAAGCTTTCTTT
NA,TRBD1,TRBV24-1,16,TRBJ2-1,CATSETTGGIPNEQFF,TGTGCCACCAGTGAAACCACAGGGGGCATTCCTAATGAGCAGTTCTTC
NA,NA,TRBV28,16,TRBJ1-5,CASSTGLSGRNQPQHF,TGTGCCAGCAGCACAGGGTTAAGTGGGCGCAATCAGCCCCAGCATTTT
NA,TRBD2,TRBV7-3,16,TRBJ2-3,CASSLTSGSPVNTQYF,TGTGCCAGCAGCTTAACTAGCGGGTCCCCGGTGAATACGCAGTATTTT
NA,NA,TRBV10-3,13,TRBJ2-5,CAIMEALGETQYF,TGTGCCATCATGGAGGCTCTAGGGGAGACCCAGTACTTC
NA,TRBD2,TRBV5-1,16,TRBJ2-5,CASSWTRTGLGETQYF,TGCGCCAGCAGCTGGACACGGACGGGACTAGGAGAGACCCAGTACTTC
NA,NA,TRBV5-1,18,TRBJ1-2,CASSLNGLTYPTDYGYTF,TGCGCCAGCAGCTTGAACGGACTTACTTACCCTACCGACTATGGCTACACCTTC
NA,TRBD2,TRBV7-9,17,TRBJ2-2,CASSSPPGGANTGELFF,TGTGCCAGCAGCTCCCCCCCCGGGGGGGCGAACACCGGGGAGCTGTTTTTT